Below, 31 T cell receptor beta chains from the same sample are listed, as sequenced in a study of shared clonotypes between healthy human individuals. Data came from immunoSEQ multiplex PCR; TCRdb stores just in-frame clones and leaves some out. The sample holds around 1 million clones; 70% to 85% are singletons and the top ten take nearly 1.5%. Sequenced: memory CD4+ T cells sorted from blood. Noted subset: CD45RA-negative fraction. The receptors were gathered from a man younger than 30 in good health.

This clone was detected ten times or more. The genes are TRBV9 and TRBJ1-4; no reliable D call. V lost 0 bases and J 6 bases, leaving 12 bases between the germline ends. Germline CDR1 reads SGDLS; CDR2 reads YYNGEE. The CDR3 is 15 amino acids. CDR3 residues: CASSVGWGLDEKLFF. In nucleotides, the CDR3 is TGTGCCAGCAGCGTAGGTTGGGGTTTAGATGAAAAACTGTTTTTT.

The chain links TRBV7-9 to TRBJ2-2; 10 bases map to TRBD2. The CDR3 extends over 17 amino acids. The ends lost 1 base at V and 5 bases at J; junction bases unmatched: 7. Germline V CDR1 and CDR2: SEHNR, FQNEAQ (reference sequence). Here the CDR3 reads CASSLVLAGAGTGELFF. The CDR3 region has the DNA TGTGCCAGCAGCTTAGTCCTAGCGGGGGCAGGAACCGGGGAGCTGTTTTTT.

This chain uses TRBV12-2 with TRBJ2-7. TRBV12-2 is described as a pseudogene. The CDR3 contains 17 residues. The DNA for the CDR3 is TGTGCAAGTCGCTTAGTGTCCCCTCACGGAACCTCCTACGAGCAGTACTTC. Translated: CASRLVSPHGTSYEQYF.

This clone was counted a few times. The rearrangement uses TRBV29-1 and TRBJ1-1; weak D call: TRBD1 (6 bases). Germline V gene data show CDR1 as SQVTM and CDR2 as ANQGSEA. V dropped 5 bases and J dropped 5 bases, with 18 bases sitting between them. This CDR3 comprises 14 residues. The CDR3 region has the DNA TGCAGCGTTCTTAAACTAGGGGGTGGGACTGAAGCTTTCTTT. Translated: CSVLKLGGGTEAFF.

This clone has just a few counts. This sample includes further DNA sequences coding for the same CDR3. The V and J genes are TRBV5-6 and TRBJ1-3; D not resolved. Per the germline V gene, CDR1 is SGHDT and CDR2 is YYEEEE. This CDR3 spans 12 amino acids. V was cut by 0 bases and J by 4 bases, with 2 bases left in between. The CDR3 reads CASSLAGNTIYF. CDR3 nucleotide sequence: TGTGCCAGCAGCTTGGCAGGAAACACCATATATTTT.

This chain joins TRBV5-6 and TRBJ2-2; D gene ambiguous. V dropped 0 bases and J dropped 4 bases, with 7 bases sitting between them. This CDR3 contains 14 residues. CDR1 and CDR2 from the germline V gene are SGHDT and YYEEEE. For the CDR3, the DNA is TGTGCCAGCAGCTTGGTGGTCGGCACCGGGGAGCTGTTTTTT. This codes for CASSLVVGTGELFF.

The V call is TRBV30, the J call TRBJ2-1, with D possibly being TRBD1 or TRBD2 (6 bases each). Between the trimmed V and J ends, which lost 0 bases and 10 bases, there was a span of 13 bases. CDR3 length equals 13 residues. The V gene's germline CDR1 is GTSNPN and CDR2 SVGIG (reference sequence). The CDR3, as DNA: TGTGCCTGGAGTGTTAGCGGAGGGGGGGAGCAGTTCTTC. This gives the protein CAWSVSGGGEQFF.

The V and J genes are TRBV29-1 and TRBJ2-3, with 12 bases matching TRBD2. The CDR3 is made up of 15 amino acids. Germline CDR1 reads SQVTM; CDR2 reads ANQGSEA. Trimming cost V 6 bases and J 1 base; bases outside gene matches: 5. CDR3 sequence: CSVTLAGGGTDTQYF. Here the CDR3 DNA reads TGCAGCGTCACACTAGCGGGAGGAGGCACAGATACGCAGTATTTT.

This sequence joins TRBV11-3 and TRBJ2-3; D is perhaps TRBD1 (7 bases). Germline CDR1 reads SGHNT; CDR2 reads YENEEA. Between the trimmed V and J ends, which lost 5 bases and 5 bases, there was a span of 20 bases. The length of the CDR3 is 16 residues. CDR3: CASSVPGAGGRDTQYF. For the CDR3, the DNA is TGTGCCAGCAGCGTTCCCGGGGCAGGGGGGAGAGATACGCAGTATTTT.

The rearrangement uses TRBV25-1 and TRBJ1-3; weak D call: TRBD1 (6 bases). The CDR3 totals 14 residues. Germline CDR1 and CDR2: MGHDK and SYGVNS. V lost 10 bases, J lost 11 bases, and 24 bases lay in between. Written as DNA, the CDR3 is TGTGCCATCTTTGCCCAGGGGTCCCGAAGGGCCATATATTTT. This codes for CAIFAQGSRRAIYF. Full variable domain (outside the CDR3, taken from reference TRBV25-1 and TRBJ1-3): EADIYQTPRYLVIGTGKKITLECSQTMGHDKMYWYQQDPGMELHLIHYSYGVNSTEKGDLSSESTVSRIRTEHFPLTLESARPSHTSQYLCAIFAQGSRRAIYFGEGSWLTVV.

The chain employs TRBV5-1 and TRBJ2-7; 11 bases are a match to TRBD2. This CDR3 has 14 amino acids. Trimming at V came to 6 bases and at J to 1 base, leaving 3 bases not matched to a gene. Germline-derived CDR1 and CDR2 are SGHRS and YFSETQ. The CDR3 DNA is TGCGCCAGCACCGGGACTAGCGGTTCCTACGAGCAGTACTTC. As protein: CASTGTSGSYEQYF.

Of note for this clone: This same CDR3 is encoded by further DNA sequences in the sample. The CDR3 loop reads CAWRDREDSPLHF. CDR3 coding DNA: TGTGCCTGGAGGGACAGGGAGGACTCACCCCTCCACTTT. The V gene is TRBV30, the J gene TRBJ1-6; 8 positions agree with TRBD1. The germline V gene encodes CDR1 GTSNPN and CDR2 SVGIG (reference sequence). This CDR3 is 13 amino acids long. V was pared by 3 bases and J by 10 bases, with 5 bases of the junction left unmatched.

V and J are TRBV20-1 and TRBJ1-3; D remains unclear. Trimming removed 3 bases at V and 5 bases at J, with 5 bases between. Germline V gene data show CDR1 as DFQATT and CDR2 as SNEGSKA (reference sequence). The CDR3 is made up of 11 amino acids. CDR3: CSASLRNTIYF. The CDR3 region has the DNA TGCAGTGCTAGTCTACGAAACACCATATATTTT.

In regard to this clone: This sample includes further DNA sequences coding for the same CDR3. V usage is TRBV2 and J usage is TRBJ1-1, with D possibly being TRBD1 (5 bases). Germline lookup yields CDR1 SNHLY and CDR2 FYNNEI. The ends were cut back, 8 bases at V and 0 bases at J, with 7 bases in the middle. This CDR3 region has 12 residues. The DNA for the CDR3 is TGTGCCAGCGGCAGGGTGAACACTGAAGCTTTCTTT. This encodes CASGRVNTEAFF.

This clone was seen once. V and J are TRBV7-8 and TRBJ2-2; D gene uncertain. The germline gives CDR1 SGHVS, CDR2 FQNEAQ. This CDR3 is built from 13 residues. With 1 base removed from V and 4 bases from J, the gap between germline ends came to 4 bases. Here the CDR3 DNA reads TGTGCCAGCAGCTTAGGTCCCACCGGGGAGCTGTTTTTT. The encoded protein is CASSLGPTGELFF.

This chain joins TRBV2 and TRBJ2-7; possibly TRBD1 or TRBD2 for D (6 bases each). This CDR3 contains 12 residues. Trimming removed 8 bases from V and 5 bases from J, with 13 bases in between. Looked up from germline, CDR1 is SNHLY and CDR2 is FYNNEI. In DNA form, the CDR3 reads TGTGCCAGCGAAAGGGGGGCGAACGAGCAGTACTTC. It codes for CASERGANEQYF.

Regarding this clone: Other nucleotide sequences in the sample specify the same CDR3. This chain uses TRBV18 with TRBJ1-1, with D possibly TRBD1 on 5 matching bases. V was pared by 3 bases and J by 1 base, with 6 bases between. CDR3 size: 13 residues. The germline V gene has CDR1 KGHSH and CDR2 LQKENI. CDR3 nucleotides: TGTGCCAGCTCACCCGGACAGAACACTGAAGCTTTCTTT. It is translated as CASSPGQNTEAFF.

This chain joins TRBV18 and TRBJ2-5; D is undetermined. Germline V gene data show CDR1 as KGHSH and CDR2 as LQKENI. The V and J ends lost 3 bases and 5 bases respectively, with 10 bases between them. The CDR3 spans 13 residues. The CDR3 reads CASSPSEEETQYF. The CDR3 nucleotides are TGTGCCAGCTCACCGTCAGAGGAGGAGACCCAGTACTTC.

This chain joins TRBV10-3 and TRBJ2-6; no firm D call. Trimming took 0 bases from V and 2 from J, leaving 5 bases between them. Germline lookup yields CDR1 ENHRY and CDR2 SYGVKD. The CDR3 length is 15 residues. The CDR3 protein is CAISESWAGANVLTF. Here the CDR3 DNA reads TGTGCCATCAGTGAGTCGTGGGCTGGGGCCAACGTCCTGACTTTC.

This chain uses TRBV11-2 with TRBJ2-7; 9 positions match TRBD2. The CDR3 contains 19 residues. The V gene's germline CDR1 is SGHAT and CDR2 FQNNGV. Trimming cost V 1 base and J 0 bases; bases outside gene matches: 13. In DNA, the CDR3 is TGTGCCAGCAGCTTAGTAGCGGGAGCCGCTAGCAGCAGCTCCTACGAGCAGTACTTC. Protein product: CASSLVAGAASSSSYEQYF.

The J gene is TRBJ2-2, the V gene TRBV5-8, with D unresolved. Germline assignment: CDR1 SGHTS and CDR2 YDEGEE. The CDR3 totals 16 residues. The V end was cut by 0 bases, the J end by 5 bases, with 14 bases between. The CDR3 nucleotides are TGTGCCAGCAGCTTGGGAGCGCAACCCGGGACCGGGGAGCTGTTTTTT. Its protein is CASSLGAQPGTGELFF.

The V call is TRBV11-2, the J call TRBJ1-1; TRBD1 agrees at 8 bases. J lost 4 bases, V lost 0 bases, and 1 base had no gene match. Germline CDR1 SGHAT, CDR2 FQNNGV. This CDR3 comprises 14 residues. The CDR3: CASSLDTGGTEAFF. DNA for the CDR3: TGTGCCAGCAGCTTAGATACAGGGGGCACTGAAGCTTTCTTT. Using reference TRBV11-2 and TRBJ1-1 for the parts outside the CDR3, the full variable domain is EAGVAQSPRYKIIEKRQSVAFWCNPISGHATLYWYQQILGQGPKLLIQFQNNGVVDDSQLPKDRFSAERLKGVDSTLKIQPAKLEDSAVYLCASSLDTGGTEAFFGQGTRLTVV.

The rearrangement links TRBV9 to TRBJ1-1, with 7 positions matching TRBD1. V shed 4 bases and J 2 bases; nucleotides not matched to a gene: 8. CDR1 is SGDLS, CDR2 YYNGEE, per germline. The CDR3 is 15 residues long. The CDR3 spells CASSLLGTVNTEAFF. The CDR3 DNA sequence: TGTGCCAGCAGCCTCCTTGGGACAGTTAACACTGAAGCTTTCTTT.

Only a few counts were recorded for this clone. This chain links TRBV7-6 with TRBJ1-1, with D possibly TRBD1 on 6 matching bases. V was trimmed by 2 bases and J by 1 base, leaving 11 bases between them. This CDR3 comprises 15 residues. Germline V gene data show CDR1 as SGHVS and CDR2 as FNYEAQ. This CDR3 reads CASSLLIQGNTEAFF. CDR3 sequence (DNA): TGTGCCAGCAGCTTACTTATACAGGGGAACACTGAAGCTTTCTTT. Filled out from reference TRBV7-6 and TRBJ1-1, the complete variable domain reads GAGVSQSPRYKVTKRGQDVALRCDPISGHVSLYWYRQALGQGPEFLTYFNYEAQQDKSGLPNDRFSAERPEGSISTLTIQRTEQRDSAMYRCASSLLIQGNTEAFFGQGTRLTVV.

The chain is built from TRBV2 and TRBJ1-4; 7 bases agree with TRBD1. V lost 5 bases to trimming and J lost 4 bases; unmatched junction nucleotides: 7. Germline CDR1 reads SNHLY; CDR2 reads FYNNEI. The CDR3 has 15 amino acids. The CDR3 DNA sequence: TGTGCCAGCAGTCCGGTGACAGGGAATAATGAAAAACTGTTTTTT. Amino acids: CASSPVTGNNEKLFF.

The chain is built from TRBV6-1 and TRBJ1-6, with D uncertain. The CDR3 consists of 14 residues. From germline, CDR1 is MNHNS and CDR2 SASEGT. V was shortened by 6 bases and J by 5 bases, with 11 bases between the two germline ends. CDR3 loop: CASRVVSDNSPLHF. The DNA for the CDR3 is TGTGCCAGCAGAGTAGTTTCGGATAATTCACCCCTCCACTTT.

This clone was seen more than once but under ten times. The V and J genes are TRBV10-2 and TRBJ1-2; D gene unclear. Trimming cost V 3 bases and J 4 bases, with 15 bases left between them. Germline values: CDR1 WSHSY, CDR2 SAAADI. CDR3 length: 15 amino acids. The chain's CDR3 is CASSEHQNSLYGYTF. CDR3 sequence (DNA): TGCGCCAGCAGTGAACACCAGAACAGCCTCTATGGCTACACCTTC.

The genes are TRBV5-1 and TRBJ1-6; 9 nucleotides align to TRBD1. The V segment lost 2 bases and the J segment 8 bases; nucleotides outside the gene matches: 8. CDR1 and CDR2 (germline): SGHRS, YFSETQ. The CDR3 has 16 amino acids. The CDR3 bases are TGCGCCAGCAGCTTTCTGGGACAGGGAATAGATTCACCCCTCCACTTT. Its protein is CASSFLGQGIDSPLHF. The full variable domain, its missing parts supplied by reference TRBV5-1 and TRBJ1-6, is KAGVTQTPRYLIKTRGQQVTLSCSPISGHRSVSWYQQTPGQGLQFLFEYFSETQRNKGNFPGRFSGRQFSNSRSEMNVSTLELGDSALYLCASSFLGQGIDSPLHFGNGTRLTVT.

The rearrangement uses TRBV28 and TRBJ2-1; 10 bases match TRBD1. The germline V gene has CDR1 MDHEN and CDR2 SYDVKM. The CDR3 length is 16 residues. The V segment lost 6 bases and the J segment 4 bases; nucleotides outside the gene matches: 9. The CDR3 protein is CASSKNRDRGYNEQFF. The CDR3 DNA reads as TGTGCCAGCAGCAAAAACCGGGACAGGGGATACAATGAGCAGTTCTTC.

The CDR3 loop is CASSVLMDQETQYF. CDR3 nucleotides: TGTGCCAGTAGTGTTCTCATGGACCAAGAGACCCAGTACTTC. This chain connects TRBV19 to TRBJ2-5; D is unresolved. Trimming took 5 bases from V and 0 from J, leaving 10 bases between them. The V gene's germline CDR1 is LNHDA and CDR2 SQIVND (reference sequence). The CDR3 runs to 14 residues.

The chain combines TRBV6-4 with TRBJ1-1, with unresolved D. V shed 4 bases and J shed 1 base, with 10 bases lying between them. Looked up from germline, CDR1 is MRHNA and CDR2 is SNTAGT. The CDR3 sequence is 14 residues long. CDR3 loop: CASSASTANTEAFF. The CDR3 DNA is TGTGCCAGCAGTGCCTCGACTGCGAACACTGAAGCTTTCTTT.